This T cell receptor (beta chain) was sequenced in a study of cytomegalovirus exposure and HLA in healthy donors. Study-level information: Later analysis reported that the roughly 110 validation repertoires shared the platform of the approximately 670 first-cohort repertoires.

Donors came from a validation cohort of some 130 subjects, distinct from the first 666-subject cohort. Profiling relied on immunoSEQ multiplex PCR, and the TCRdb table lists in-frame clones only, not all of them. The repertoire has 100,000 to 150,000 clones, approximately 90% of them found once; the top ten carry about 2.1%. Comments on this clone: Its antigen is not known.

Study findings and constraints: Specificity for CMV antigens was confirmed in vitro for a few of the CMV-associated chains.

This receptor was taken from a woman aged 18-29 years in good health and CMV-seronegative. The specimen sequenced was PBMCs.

CDR3 in amino acids: CASSLAPPPTGELFF. CDR3 sequence (DNA): TGTGCCAGCAGCTTAGCGCCACCCCCTACCGGGGAGCTGTTTTTT. V gene TRBV27 combines with J gene TRBJ2-2, with D possibly being TRBD2 (5 bases). CDR1 and CDR2 from the germline V gene are MNHEY and SMNVEV (reference sequence). V was clipped by 6 bases and J by 5 bases, with 16 bases between them. The CDR3 length is 15 residues.